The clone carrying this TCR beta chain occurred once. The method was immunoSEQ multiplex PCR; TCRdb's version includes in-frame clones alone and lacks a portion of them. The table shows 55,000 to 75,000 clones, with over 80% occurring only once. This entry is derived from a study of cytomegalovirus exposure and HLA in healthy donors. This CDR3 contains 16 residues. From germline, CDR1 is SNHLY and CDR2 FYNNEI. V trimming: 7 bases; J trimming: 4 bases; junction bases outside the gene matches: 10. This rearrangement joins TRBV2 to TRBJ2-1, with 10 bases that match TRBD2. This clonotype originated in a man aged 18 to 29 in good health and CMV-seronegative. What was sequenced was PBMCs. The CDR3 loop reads CASTIRAGGYYNEQFF. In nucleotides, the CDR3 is TGTGCCAGCACCATTAGAGCGGGAGGGTATTACAATGAGCAGTTCTTC. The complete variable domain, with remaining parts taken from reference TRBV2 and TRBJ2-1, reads EPEVTQTPSHQVTQMGQEVILRCVPISNHLYFYWYRQILGQKVEFLVSFYNNEISEKSEIFDDQFSVERPDGSNFTLKIRSTKLEDSAMYFCASTIRAGGYYNEQFFGPGTRLTVL.